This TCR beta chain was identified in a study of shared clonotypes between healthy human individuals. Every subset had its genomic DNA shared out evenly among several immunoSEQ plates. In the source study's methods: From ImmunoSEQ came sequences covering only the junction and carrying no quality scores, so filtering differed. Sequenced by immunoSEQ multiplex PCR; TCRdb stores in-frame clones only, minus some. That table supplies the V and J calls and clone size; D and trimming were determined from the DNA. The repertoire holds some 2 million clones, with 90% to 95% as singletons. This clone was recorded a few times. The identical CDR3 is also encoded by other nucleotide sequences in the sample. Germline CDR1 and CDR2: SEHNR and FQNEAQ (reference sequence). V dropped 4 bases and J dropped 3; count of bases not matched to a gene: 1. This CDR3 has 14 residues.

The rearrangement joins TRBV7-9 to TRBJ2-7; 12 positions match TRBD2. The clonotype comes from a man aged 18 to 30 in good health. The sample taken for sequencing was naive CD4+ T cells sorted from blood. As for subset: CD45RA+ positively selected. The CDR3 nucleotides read TGTGCCAGCAGCTCGGGACTAGCGGGCTACGAGCAGTACTTC. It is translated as CASSSGLAGYEQYF.